This TCR beta chain was documented in a study of blood T cell repertoires in COVID-19. Study-level background: Samples representing acute and convalescent COVID-19 were sourced from the United States, Italy and Spain. T cells, B-cell-depleted T cells, or PBMCs supplied cDNA or gDNA.

This clone appeared many times. This table comes from immunoSEQ multiplex PCR, and its TCRdb copy is limited to in-frame clones, with some not included. This table holds 310,000 or so clones, around 90% found once. CDR1 is SGHTA and CDR2 is FQGNSA in the germline V gene. V was clipped by 5 bases and J by 2 bases, with 16 bases between them. The CDR3 contains 15 residues. Participants spanned ages about 18 to 100 years and resided in roughly 26 US areas. This chain links TRBV7-2 with TRBJ2-7; the D gene is possibly TRBD2 (6 bases). This TCR derives from a woman aged 18-29 years with acute COVID-19. The sequenced material came from PBMCs or T cells enriched from blood (not recorded which). CDR3 protein: CASSPVGGGTYEQYF. The CDR3 coding sequence is TGTGCCAGCAGCCCCGTCGGGGGAGGAACCTACGAGCAGTACTTC.